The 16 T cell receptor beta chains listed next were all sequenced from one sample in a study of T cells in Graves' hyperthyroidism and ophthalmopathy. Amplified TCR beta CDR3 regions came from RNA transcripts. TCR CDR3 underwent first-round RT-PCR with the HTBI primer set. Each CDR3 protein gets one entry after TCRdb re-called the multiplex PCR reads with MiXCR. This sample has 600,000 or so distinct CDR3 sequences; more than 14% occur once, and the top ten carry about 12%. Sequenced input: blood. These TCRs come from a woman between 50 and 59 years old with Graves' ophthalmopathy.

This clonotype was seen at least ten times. As DNA, the CDR3 is TGTGCCAGCAGTTCTACCCAGGAGCGGGGTGATACGCAGTATTTT. Protein sequence: CASSSTQERGDTQYF. V and J are TRBV6-2 or TRBV6-3 and TRBJ2-3; TRBD2 matches 7 bases. Germline-derived CDR1 and CDR2 are MNHEY and SVGEGT. The CDR3 contains 15 residues. The V gene end was trimmed by 4 bases and the J gene end by 6 bases; junction bases not matched to a gene: 10.

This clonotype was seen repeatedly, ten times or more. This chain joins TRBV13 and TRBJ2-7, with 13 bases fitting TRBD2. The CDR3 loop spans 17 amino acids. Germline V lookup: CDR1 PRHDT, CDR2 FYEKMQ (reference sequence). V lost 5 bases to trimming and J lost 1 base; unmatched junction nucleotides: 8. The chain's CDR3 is CASSPGLAGVESYEQYF. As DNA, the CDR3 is TGTGCCAGCAGCCCCGGACTAGCGGGAGTAGAGTCCTACGAGCAGTACTTC.

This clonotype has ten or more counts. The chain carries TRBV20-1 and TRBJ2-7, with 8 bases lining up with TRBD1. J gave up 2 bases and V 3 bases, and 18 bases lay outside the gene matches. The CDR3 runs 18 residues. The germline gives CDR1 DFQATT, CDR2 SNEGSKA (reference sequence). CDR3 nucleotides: TGCAGTGCTAGCACCCCACTCCGCGGACAGGGCGGCCCCTACGAGCAGTACTTC. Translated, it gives CSASTPLRGQGGPYEQYF.

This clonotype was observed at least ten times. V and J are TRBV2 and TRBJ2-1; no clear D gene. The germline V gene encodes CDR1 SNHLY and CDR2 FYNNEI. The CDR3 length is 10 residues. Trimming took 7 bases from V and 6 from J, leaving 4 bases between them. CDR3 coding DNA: TGTGCCAGCAAATTCAATGAGCAGTTCTTC. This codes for CASKFNEQFF.

In DNA, the CDR3 is TGCAGTGCTACCAAGGACAGGGGTCACAATCAGCCCCAGCATTTT. It yields the protein CSATKDRGHNQPQHF. J is TRBJ1-5 and V is TRBV20-1; 9 bases align to TRBD1. V gave up 4 bases and J gave up 3 bases; unmatched junction bases: 7. In germline, CDR1 is DFQATT, CDR2 SNEGSKA (reference sequence). The CDR3 is made up of 15 amino acids.

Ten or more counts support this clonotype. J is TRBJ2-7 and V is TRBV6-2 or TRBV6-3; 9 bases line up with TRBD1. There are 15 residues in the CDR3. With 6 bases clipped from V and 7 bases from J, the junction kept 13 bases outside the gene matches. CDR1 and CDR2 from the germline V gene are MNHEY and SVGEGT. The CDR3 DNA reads TGTGCCAGCAGAGATCGGGACAGGGAGAAAGTAGAGCAGTACTTC. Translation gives CASRDRDREKVEQYF.

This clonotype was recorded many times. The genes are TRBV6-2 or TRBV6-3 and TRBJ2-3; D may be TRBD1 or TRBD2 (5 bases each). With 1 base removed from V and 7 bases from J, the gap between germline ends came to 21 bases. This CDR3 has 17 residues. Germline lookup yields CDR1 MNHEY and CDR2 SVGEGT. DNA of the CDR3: TGTGCCAGCAGTTACTTAGGACGGGGCCGAGGATTGTATACGCAGTATTTT. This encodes CASSYLGRGRGLYTQYF.

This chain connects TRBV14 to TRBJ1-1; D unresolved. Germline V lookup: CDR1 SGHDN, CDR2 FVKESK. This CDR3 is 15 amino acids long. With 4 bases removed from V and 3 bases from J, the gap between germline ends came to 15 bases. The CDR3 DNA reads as TGTGCCAGCAGCCGGACGGGGTACGTAGACACTGAAGCTTTCTTT. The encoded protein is CASSRTGYVDTEAFF.

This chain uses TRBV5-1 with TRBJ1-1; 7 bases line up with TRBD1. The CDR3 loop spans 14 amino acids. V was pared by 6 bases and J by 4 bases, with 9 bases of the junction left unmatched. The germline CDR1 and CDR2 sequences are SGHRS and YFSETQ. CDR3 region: CASTDNRGSTEAFF. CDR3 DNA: TGCGCCAGCACGGACAACAGGGGTAGCACTGAAGCTTTCTTT.

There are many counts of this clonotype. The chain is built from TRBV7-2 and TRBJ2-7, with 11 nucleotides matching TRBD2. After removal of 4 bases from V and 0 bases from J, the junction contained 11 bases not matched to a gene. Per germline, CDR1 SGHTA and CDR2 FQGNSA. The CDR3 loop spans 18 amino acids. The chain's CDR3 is CASSSLAGGHRGSYEQYF. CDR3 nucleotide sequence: TGTGCCAGCAGCTCCTTAGCGGGAGGGCATCGAGGCTCCTACGAGCAGTACTTC.

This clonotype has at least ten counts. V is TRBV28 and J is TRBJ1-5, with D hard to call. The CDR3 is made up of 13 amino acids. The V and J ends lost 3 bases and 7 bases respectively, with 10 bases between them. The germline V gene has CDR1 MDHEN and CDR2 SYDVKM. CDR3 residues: CASSLLGHQPQHF. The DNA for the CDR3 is TGTGCCAGCAGTTTGCTGGGTCACCAGCCCCAGCATTTT.

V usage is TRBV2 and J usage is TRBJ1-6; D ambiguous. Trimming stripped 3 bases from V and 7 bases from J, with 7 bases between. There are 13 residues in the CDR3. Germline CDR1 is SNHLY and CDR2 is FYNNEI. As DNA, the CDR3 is TGTGCCAGCAGTGATTCGGGGAATTCACCCCTCCACTTT. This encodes CASSDSGNSPLHF.

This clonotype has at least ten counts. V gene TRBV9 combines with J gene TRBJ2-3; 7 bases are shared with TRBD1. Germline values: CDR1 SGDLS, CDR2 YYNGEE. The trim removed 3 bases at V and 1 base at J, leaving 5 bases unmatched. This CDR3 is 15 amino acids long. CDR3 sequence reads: CASSDGTDRTDTQYF. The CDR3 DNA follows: TGTGCCAGCAGCGACGGGACAGACCGCACAGATACGCAGTATTTT.

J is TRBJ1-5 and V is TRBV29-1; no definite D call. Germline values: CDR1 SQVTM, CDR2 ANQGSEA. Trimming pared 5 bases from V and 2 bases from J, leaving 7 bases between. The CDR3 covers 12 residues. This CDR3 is CSVLDGNQPQHF. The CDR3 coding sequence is TGCAGCGTTCTTGACGGCAATCAGCCCCAGCATTTT.

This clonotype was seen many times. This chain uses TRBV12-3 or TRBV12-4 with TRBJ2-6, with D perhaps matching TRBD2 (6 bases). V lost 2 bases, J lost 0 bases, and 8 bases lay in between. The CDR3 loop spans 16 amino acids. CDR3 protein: CASSLMGGSGANVLTF. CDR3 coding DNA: TGTGCCAGCAGTTTAATGGGGGGCTCTGGGGCCAACGTCCTGACTTTC.

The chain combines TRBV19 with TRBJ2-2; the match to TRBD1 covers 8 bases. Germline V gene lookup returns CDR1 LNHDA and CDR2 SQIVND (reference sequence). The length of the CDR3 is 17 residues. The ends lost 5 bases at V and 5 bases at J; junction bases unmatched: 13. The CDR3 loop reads CASSSIGQGPRTGELFF. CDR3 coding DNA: TGTGCCAGTAGTTCGATCGGACAGGGCCCTAGGACCGGGGAGCTGTTTTTT.